A single T cell receptor beta chain is shown here with its context. TCRdb's table, derived via immunoSEQ multiplex PCR, lists solely in-frame clones and lacks some. The data contain about 2.1 million clones, around 93% of them singletons. Terminally differentiated effector memory CD45RA+ cells were excluded by CCR7 positive selection of CD45RO-negative cells. This sample is part of a study of shared clonotypes between healthy human individuals. The length of the CDR3 is 13 residues. Trimming cost V 3 bases and J 3 bases, with 11 bases left between them. Germline CDR1 SQVTM, CDR2 ANQGSEA. Material: naive CD8+ T cells from PBMCs. This rearrangement joins TRBV29-1 to TRBJ2-5; no firm D call. This receptor was obtained from a man aged 18 to 35 in good health. Some clones in this sample may be carry-over from other donors' samples. The CDR3 loop reads CSVDSRVEETQYF. The CDR3, as DNA: TGCAGCGTTGATAGCAGAGTAGAAGAGACCCAGTACTTC.